This passage covers 28 T cell receptor beta chains from one sample sequenced in a study of blood T cell repertoires in COVID-19. Measured with immunoSEQ multiplex PCR; TCRdb has only the in-frame clones, and not every one. This sample has tens of thousands of clones; around 92% occur once, and the top ten carry 1.5% to 2%. Sequencing input: peripheral blood. The receptors come from a woman in her 50s in a cohort sampled during active COVID-19.

The rearrangement links TRBV24-1 to TRBJ2-7, with D perhaps matching TRBD2 (5 bases). The CDR3 contains 15 residues. V dropped 3 bases and J dropped 6 bases, with 17 bases sitting between them. The V gene's germline CDR1 is KGHDR and CDR2 SFDVKD. The CDR3 is CATSDPARGTSEQYF. CDR3 bases: TGTGCCACCAGTGATCCCGCCCGGGGAACTTCCGAGCAGTACTTC.

The genes are TRBV5-1 and TRBJ1-6, with D unresolved. This CDR3 has 15 residues. V shed 0 bases and J shed 8 bases, with 12 bases lying between them. Germline V gives CDR1 SGHRS, CDR2 YFSETQ. The CDR3 region is CASSLEYAQYSPLHF. The CDR3 coding sequence is TGCGCCAGCAGCTTGGAGTACGCACAGTATTCACCCCTCCACTTT.

The chain has TRBV7-9 and TRBJ1-1; D not resolved. In germline, CDR1 is SEHNR, CDR2 FQNEAQ (reference sequence). The V end lost 1 base, the J end lost 5 bases, and 11 bases lay between the germline ends. The CDR3 sequence is 14 residues long. CDR3 DNA: TGTGCCAGCAGCTTAGACGCGGGCAAGACTGAAGCTTTCTTT. It specifies CASSLDAGKTEAFF.

J is TRBJ2-7 and V is TRBV3-1 (or the pseudogene TRBV3-2); 8 bases map to TRBD2. Unmatched junction bases numbered 6, after V lost 1 base and J lost 4 bases. The CDR3 runs 15 residues. Germline V gene sequence: CDR1 LGHDT, CDR2 YNNKEL (reference sequence). The CDR3 bases are TGTGCCAGCAGCCAAGTTCTAACTAGCGGTTACGAGCAGTACTTC. Amino acids: CASSQVLTSGYEQYF.

The rearrangement links TRBV7-9 to TRBJ2-5, with TRBD2 matching over 7 bases. The germline gives CDR1 SEHNR, CDR2 FQNEAQ (reference sequence). The J segment lost 2 bases and the V segment lost 0 bases, leaving 3 bases of the junction unmatched. The CDR3 is 15 residues long. The CDR3 DNA sequence: TGTGCCAGCAGCTTAGCGTGGGGACTACAAGAGACCCAGTACTTC. Protein product: CASSLAWGLQETQYF.

This clone has only one observation. The chain links TRBV9 to TRBJ1-2; no clear D gene. This CDR3 is built from 15 residues. V was pared by 0 bases and J by 1 base, with 10 bases between. In germline, CDR1 is SGDLS, CDR2 YYNGEE. CDR3 residues: CASSVGGHLNYGYTF. Written as DNA, the CDR3 is TGTGCCAGCAGCGTAGGAGGGCACCTTAACTATGGCTACACCTTC.

This sequence joins TRBV18 and TRBJ1-5; 7 positions agree with TRBD1. The CDR3 length is 19 residues. CDR1 is KGHSH and CDR2 is LQKENI in the germline V gene. Losses at the gene ends were 2 bases for V and 2 bases for J; bases not matched to a gene: 15. The DNA of the CDR3 is TGTGCCAGCTCACCAACGGCAGGGGGTGAGCCGGGGCGCAATCAGCCCCAGCATTTT. It yields the protein CASSPTAGGEPGRNQPQHF.

This chain joins TRBV2 and TRBJ2-6, with D possibly being TRBD1 (5 bases). The germline V gene encodes CDR1 SNHLY and CDR2 FYNNEI. There are 16 residues in the CDR3. The V end lost 7 bases, the J end lost 4 bases, and 17 bases lay between the germline ends. CDR3: CASKSELQGGANVLTF. The CDR3 DNA is TGTGCCAGCAAATCCGAGCTCCAGGGCGGGGCCAACGTCCTGACTTTC.

This chain links TRBV11-2 with TRBJ2-7, with a possible D match to TRBD2 (6 bases). Germline V lookup: CDR1 SGHAT, CDR2 FQNNGV. The CDR3 is 16 residues long. V shed 5 bases and J shed 4 bases, with 21 bases lying between them. For the CDR3, the DNA is TGTGCCAGCAGCACACCTACCGTCGGGAGTCCTTACGAGCAGTACTTC. It encodes CASSTPTVGSPYEQYF.

The rearrangement uses TRBV3-1 (or the pseudogene TRBV3-2) and TRBJ2-1; 12 nucleotides line up with TRBD2. The CDR3 contains 16 residues. Per germline, CDR1 LGHDT and CDR2 YNNKEL (reference sequence). Trimming cost V 4 bases and J 3 bases; bases outside gene matches: 4. CDR3 amino acids: CASSRLGLAGYNEQFF. CDR3 DNA sequence: TGTGCCAGCAGCCGATTGGGACTAGCGGGCTACAATGAGCAGTTCTTC.

The CDR3 here is CASTHNRGLSNEKLFF. The DNA of the CDR3 is TGTGCCAGCACCCACAACAGGGGGTTATCGAATGAAAAACTGTTTTTT. This sequence joins TRBV2 and TRBJ1-4; 8 bases are shared with TRBD1. The CDR3 loop spans 16 amino acids. The germline V gene has CDR1 SNHLY and CDR2 FYNNEI. The V gene end was trimmed by 7 bases and the J gene end by 5 bases; junction bases not matched to a gene: 12.

The chain recombines TRBV28 with TRBJ1-4; 8 bases align to TRBD1. The J segment lost 3 bases and the V segment lost 7 bases, leaving 4 bases of the junction unmatched. The CDR3 covers 14 residues. Germline V lookup: CDR1 MDHEN, CDR2 SYDVKM. Here the CDR3 reads CASTIQGANEKLFF. In DNA form, the CDR3 reads TGTGCCAGCACCATACAGGGGGCTAATGAAAAACTGTTTTTT.

V usage is TRBV6-5 and J usage is TRBJ2-7; TRBD1 matches at 11 bases. The germline V gene has CDR1 MNHEY and CDR2 SVGAGI. V lost 6 bases to trimming and J lost 2 bases; unmatched junction nucleotides: 6. The CDR3 is made up of 15 amino acids. Written as DNA, the CDR3 is TGTGCCAGCAGAACCGGGACAGGGGGTACCTACGAGCAGTACTTC. Protein product: CASRTGTGGTYEQYF.

The rearrangement joins TRBV21-1 to TRBJ2-7; TRBD1 was called by the table and not checked on the DNA. TRBV21-1 is a listed pseudogene. CDR3 length equals 17 residues. The CDR3 loop is CASSKVCRRDSRYEQYF. In nucleotides, the CDR3 is TGTGCCAGCAGCAAAGTTTGCCGTCGGGACAGTCGCTACGAGCAGTACTTC.

The V call is TRBV3-1 (or the pseudogene TRBV3-2), the J call TRBJ2-5, with 9 bases that match TRBD2. With 0 bases clipped from V and 3 bases from J, the junction kept 5 bases outside the gene matches. The CDR3 extends over 16 amino acids. Per germline, CDR1 LGHDT and CDR2 YNNKEL (reference sequence). CDR3 protein: CASSQDLVAGEETQYF. CDR3 nucleotides: TGTGCCAGCAGCCAAGATCTGGTAGCGGGGGAAGAGACCCAGTACTTC.

J is TRBJ1-4 and V is TRBV5-4; the match to TRBD1 covers 10 bases. This CDR3 region has 16 residues. Germline assignment: CDR1 SGHNT and CDR2 YYREEE (reference sequence). V shed 3 bases, J shed 4 bases, and the junction held 6 bases outside the gene matches. The CDR3 loop reads CASSSGGQGLNEKLFF. DNA for the CDR3: TGTGCCAGCAGCTCTGGGGGACAGGGGCTTAATGAAAAACTGTTTTTT.

This chain joins TRBV19 and TRBJ1-5; weak D call: TRBD1 (5 bases). The CDR3 runs to 15 residues. V gave up 10 bases and J gave up 0 bases, with 16 bases separating them. CDR1 and CDR2 from the germline V gene are LNHDA and SQIVND (reference sequence). The DNA of the CDR3 is TGTGCCACGCGGGGCCGACGGAATAGCAATCAGCCCCAGCATTTT. Its protein is CATRGRRNSNQPQHF.

The rearrangement uses TRBV5-1 and TRBJ2-6; 7 bases match TRBD1. J lost 0 bases, V lost 7 bases, and 7 bases had no gene match. This CDR3 has 16 residues. Germline loops: CDR1 SGHRS, CDR2 YFSETQ. The CDR3 sequence: CASRNTGASGANVLTF. The CDR3 region has the DNA TGCGCCAGCCGCAATACAGGGGCCTCTGGGGCCAACGTCCTGACTTTC.

The CDR3 sequence: CASSPPGDRGHYGMYF. The DNA of the CDR3 is TGTGCCAGCAGCCCCCCCGGTGACAGGGGGCACTATGGCATGTACTTC. The rearrangement links TRBV7-9 to TRBJ2-7; 10 nucleotides line up with TRBD1. CDR1 and CDR2 from the germline V gene are SEHNR and FQNEAQ (reference sequence). J gave up 12 bases and V 5 bases, and 19 bases lay outside the gene matches. The CDR3 is 16 amino acids.

The V gene is TRBV9, the J gene TRBJ1-4; no reliable D call. Germline V gives CDR1 SGDLS, CDR2 YYNGEE. This CDR3 spans 12 amino acids. V lost 3 bases and J lost 7, with 7 bases in between. CDR3: CASSASGEKLFF. The CDR3 DNA reads TGTGCCAGCAGCGCGAGCGGTGAAAAACTGTTTTTT.

The chain joins TRBV18 to TRBJ1-5, with a tentative D call TRBD1 (5 bases). The CDR3 is 13 residues long. V gave up 6 bases and J gave up 5 bases, with 11 bases separating them. Germline loops: CDR1 KGHSH, CDR2 LQKENI. The CDR3 DNA follows: TGTGCCAGCTCCCCCCGGGGGGATCAGCCCCAGCATTTT. This encodes CASSPRGDQPQHF.

V and J are TRBV9 and TRBJ2-1; 10 bases line up with TRBD1. With V trimmed by 3 bases and J by 9 bases, 12 bases remained unmatched. Per germline, CDR1 SGDLS and CDR2 YYNGEE. This CDR3 has 16 amino acids. CDR3 in amino acids: CASSGSRTDRGVEQFF. The CDR3 bases are TGTGCCAGCAGCGGTAGTAGAACGGACAGGGGGGTTGAGCAGTTCTTC.

This clone was found once. This sequence joins TRBV9 and TRBJ2-1; D is unresolved. The CDR3 has 13 amino acids. Trimming pared 3 bases from V and 6 bases from J, leaving 10 bases between. Germline lookup yields CDR1 SGDLS and CDR2 YYNGEE. In nucleotides, the CDR3 is TGTGCCAGCAGCGCGTTAACTGGCAATGAGCAGTTCTTC. Translated: CASSALTGNEQFF.

This chain uses TRBV18 with TRBJ1-1, with 9 bases identical to TRBD1. V gave up 6 bases and J gave up 0 bases; unmatched junction bases: 8. The CDR3 covers 16 residues. Germline V gives CDR1 KGHSH, CDR2 LQKENI. CDR3 sequence reads: CASSLWDRAVNTEAFF. CDR3 coding DNA: TGTGCCAGCTCCCTTTGGGACAGGGCGGTGAACACTGAAGCTTTCTTT.

This chain joins TRBV3-1 (or the pseudogene TRBV3-2) and TRBJ2-3; 7 nucleotides match TRBD2. Germline-derived CDR1 and CDR2 are LGHDT and YNNKEL (reference sequence). Germline trimming cut 3 bases from V and 4 bases from J; bases unmatched to any gene: 4. The CDR3 has 14 amino acids. DNA for the CDR3: TGTGCCAGCAGCCACCTCGCGGGGGCAGATACGCAGTATTTT. This translates into CASSHLAGADTQYF.

Only one count was recorded for this clone. V gene TRBV7-3 combines with J gene TRBJ2-2, with D possibly matching TRBD1 (6 bases). This CDR3 has 13 residues. The germline V gene has CDR1 SGHTA and CDR2 FQGTGA. V was shortened by 6 bases and J by 6 bases, with 11 bases between the two germline ends. The CDR3 sequence: CASSHRVSGELFF. The CDR3 region has the DNA TGTGCCAGCAGTCACAGGGTATCCGGGGAGCTGTTTTTT.

Written as DNA, the CDR3 is TGTGCCAGCAGCAAAGCGCGTCAGGGGGACACCTACGAGCAGTACTTC. It codes for CASSKARQGDTYEQYF. This chain connects TRBV21-1 to TRBJ2-7; no DNA check was done on the table's D call, TRBD1. TRBV21-1 is classified as a pseudogene. The CDR3 loop spans 16 amino acids.

This chain links TRBV11-1 with TRBJ1-2, with TRBD1 matching 10 bases. CDR1 and CDR2 from the germline V gene are SGHAT and FQDESV (reference sequence). The CDR3 has 13 residues. V shed 6 bases and J 4 bases; nucleotides not matched to a gene: 2. The CDR3 protein is CASSRTGGYGYTF. The CDR3 bases are TGTGCCAGCAGTCGGACAGGGGGCTATGGCTACACCTTC.